This TCR beta chain emerged from a study of blood T cell repertoires in COVID-19. Some clones are missing from TCRdb's copy, which holds only in-frame ones; the method was immunoSEQ multiplex PCR. The data show 250,000 to 300,000 clones, with around 88% seen just once and 5.5% to 7% held by the top ten. CDR3 size: 14 residues. Trimming removed 6 bases at V and 4 bases at J, with 13 bases between. The germline V gene encodes CDR1 MNHEY and CDR2 SVGAGI. The material sequenced was peripheral blood. The TCR comes from a woman in her twenties or thirties who had recovered from COVID-19. The chain carries TRBV6-5 and TRBJ2-1, with D possibly TRBD2 on 6 matching bases. The CDR3 DNA follows: TGTGCCAGCAGGATACGGGGGACTTACAATGAGCAGTTCTTC. The encoded protein is CASRIRGTYNEQFF.